The T cell receptor (beta chain) under discussion was sequenced for a study of response to subunit inactivated influenza vaccine. General study findings and limits: The authors offered the suggestion that each seasonal influenza vaccination recruits few new T cells.

V was trimmed by 1 base and J by 7 bases, leaving 10 bases between them. Looked up from germline, CDR1 is GTSNPN and CDR2 is SVGIG (reference sequence). The CDR3 totals 13 residues. This clonotype was seen repeatedly, ten times or more. The antigen remains undetermined. A single record per CDR3 protein comes from TCRdb applying MiXCR to the RT-PCR reads. The sample yields under 800,000 distinct CDR3 sequences, about 14% seen once. The source material was PBMCs from blood, sampled 14 to 15 days before vaccination. The clonotype originates from a man between 45 and 60 years old who received an inactivated influenza vaccine. The chain has TRBV30 and TRBJ1-4; no clear D gene. This CDR3 is CAWSDGLTEKLFF. CDR3 in DNA: TGTGCCTGGAGTGATGGCCTGACTGAAAAACTGTTTTTT.